The clone carrying this TCR beta chain has a handful of counts. What it binds is unknown. The data are from a study of human T cells and chemical hapten exposure. As for the study in general: Patch tests applied 0.01% DPC to the upper back and were scored after 6 days.

TCRdb passed the RACE reads through MiXCR, listing each CDR3 protein once. The top ten hold under 2.5% of the sample, which has fewer than 200,000 distinct CDR3 sequences, 25% to 35% seen once. Time point: patch test 3, about 24 weeks after DPC sensitization. Treatment defined: therapeutic diphenylcyclopropenone sensitization with weekly scalp DPC. Study-level results: No shift was seen in TCRs above 1 in 1000 frequency with DPC sensitization. Expanded TCR counts at PT1 went up together with patch test score, a positive correlation. Relative to control repertoires, expanded TCRs gave rise to significantly more large CDR3 similarity clusters.

CDR3 length: 13 amino acids. Trimming stripped 5 bases from V and 2 bases from J, with 10 bases between. Germline-derived CDR1 and CDR2 are SEHNR and FQNEAQ (reference sequence). The rearrangement links TRBV7-9 to TRBJ2-7; TRBD2 is a possible D gene (6 bases). This receptor was obtained from a woman younger than 30 with alopecia areata. Some clones in this sample may be carry-over from other donors' samples. The sample was whole blood, taken in connection with sensitization to the hapten diphenylcyclopropenone (DPC). The CDR3 sequence: CASSLGSAYEQYF. The CDR3 DNA is TGTGCCAGCAGCCTCGGGAGTGCCTACGAGCAGTACTTC.